This TCR beta chain was obtained from a study of CD8+CD57+ T cells in acquired aplastic anemia. About the research overall: Recorded DNA amounts for sorted CD4+ and CD8+ cells had an average of 3.2 ug. Study findings and constraints: CD8+ Simpson's diversity did not differ significantly between patients and controls.

Note on this clonotype: Its antigen is currently unknown.

Profiling of TCR beta VDJ combinations and CDR3 sequences used genomic DNA as template. TCRdb used MiXCR to reprocess the reads, holding one entry per CDR3 protein. The profile covers 150,000 or so distinct CDR3 sequences, with about 50% appearing a single time and roughly 30% taken by the ten largest. J was trimmed by 8 bases and V by 10 bases; bases with no gene match: 8. The length of the CDR3 is 13 residues. Per germline, CDR1 ENHRY and CDR2 SYGVKD. Patients chosen for sequencing had CD8+CD57+ cells that had expanded, as shown by flow cytometry. At blood sampling, none of the patients had yet received therapy.

The chain couples TRBV10-3 to TRBJ1-6; 7 bases agree with TRBD1. The sequenced sample consisted of sorted CD4+, CD8+, or CD8+CD57+ T cells (not recorded which) from PBMCs. This TCR was recovered from a human donor with aplastic anemia. CDR3 sequence reads: CATRQGSDSPLHF. DNA for the CDR3: TGTGCCACCCGACAGGGTTCTGATTCACCCCTCCACTTT.